This is a list of T cell receptor beta chains from one sample in a study of Graves' ophthalmopathy and Graves' hyperthyroidism. TCRdb itself ran the multiplex PCR reads through MiXCR, one entry per CDR3 protein. The sample yields hundreds of thousands of distinct CDR3 sequences, about 41% seen once. Input material: peripheral blood. These receptors all come from an adult man with Graves' ophthalmopathy. Each CDR3 is given with its conserved first and last residue. The D gene is left open where the match is weak. Clone size appears in some rows only: once, few, many, or a class for an expanded clone.

j_gene: TRBJ1-1
v_gene: TRBV29-1
d_gene: TRBD1
abundance: many
CDR3aa: CSVVRPLGTGWLGF
CDR3nt: TGCAGCGTTGTCCGCCCGTTAGGGACAGGGTGGCTGGGCTTT

j_gene: TRBJ1-5
v_gene: TRBV19
d_gene: TRBD1
abundance: NA
CDR3aa: CASSMGQGAYEHF
CDR3nt: TGTGCCAGTAGTATGGGACAGGGGGCCTACGAGCATTTT

j_gene: TRBJ2-5
v_gene: TRBV7-9
d_gene: NA
abundance: few
CDR3aa: CASSPGQVPQETQYF
CDR3nt: TGTGCCAGCTCACCAGGGCAGGTCCCCCAAGAGACCCAGTACTTC

j_gene: TRBJ2-5
v_gene: TRBV20-1
d_gene: NA
abundance: few
CDR3aa: CSAGLLTGIETQYF
CDR3nt: TGCAGTGCCGGGCTACTAACAGGGATAGAGACCCAGTACTTC

j_gene: TRBJ1-1
v_gene: TRBV29-1
d_gene: NA
abundance: NA
CDR3aa: CSVVGQGDTEAFF
CDR3nt: TGCAGCGTTGTAGGCCAGGGTGACACTGAAGCTTTCTTT

j_gene: TRBJ2-5
v_gene: TRBV29-1
d_gene: NA
abundance: NA
CDR3aa: CSVEGTVRPEIPQETQYF
CDR3nt: TGCAGCGTTGAAGGGACAGTCAGACCCGAGATTCCCCAAGAGACCCAGTACTTC

j_gene: TRBJ2-5
v_gene: TRBV19
d_gene: NA
abundance: few
CDR3aa: CASRIGASGTQYF
CDR3nt: TGTGCCAGTAGAATAGGGGCCTCAGGGACCCAGTACTTC

j_gene: TRBJ2-7
v_gene: TRBV6-4
d_gene: NA
abundance: NA
CDR3aa: CASRPGLVTYEQYF
CDR3nt: TGTGCCAGCAGACCTGGACTGGTTACCTACGAGCAGTACTTC

j_gene: TRBJ1-4
v_gene: TRBV7-2
d_gene: NA
abundance: many
CDR3aa: CASSLRGSDEKLFF
CDR3nt: TGCGCCAGCAGCCTCAGGGGTTCAGATGAAAAACTGTTTTTT

j_gene: TRBJ1-2
v_gene: TRBV5-1
d_gene: NA
abundance: many
CDR3aa: CASSPYSSRLYGYTF
CDR3nt: TGCGCCAGCAGCCCCTACAGTAGTCGACTATATGGCTACACCTTC

j_gene: TRBJ1-2
v_gene: TRBV10-3
d_gene: NA
abundance: NA
CDR3aa: CASSPDTINYGYTF
CDR3nt: TGTGCCAGCTCACCGGACACGATTAACTATGGCTACACCTTC

j_gene: TRBJ2-5
v_gene: TRBV7-2
d_gene: TRBD2
abundance: NA
CDR3aa: CASKGGGAPETQYF
CDR3nt: TGTGCCAGCAAGGGCGGGGGGGCTCCAGAGACCCAGTACTTC

j_gene: TRBJ1-5
v_gene: TRBV6-5
d_gene: NA
abundance: many
CDR3aa: CASSEAAGGGDQPQHF
CDR3nt: TGTGCCAGCAGTGAAGCGGCAGGCGGGGGGGATCAGCCCCAGCATTTT

j_gene: TRBJ1-4
v_gene: TRBV7-9
d_gene: NA
abundance: many
CDR3aa: CASRAVSNEKLFF
CDR3nt: TGTGCCAGCAGGGCAGTCTCAAATGAAAAACTGTTTTTT

j_gene: TRBJ2-7
v_gene: TRBV29-1
d_gene: NA
abundance: many
CDR3aa: CSVRLDIRPYEQYF
CDR3nt: TGCAGCGTCCGATTGGACATACGTCCCTACGAGCAGTACTTC

j_gene: TRBJ1-5
v_gene: TRBV12-3/TRBV12-4
d_gene: TRBD1
abundance: many
CDR3aa: CASSLTDRVQPQHF
CDR3nt: TGTGCCAGCAGTTTAACCGACAGGGTTCAGCCCCAGCATTTT

j_gene: TRBJ2-1
v_gene: TRBV20-1
d_gene: NA
abundance: NA
CDR3aa: CSARIWAEQFF
CDR3nt: TGCAGTGCTAGGATCTGGGCGGAGCAGTTCTTC

j_gene: TRBJ1-5
v_gene: TRBV2
d_gene: TRBD1
abundance: NA
CDR3aa: CASSEGRGETQHF
CDR3nt: TGTGCCAGCAGTGAAGGCAGGGGGGAGACCCAGCATTTT

j_gene: TRBJ2-3
v_gene: TRBV29-1
d_gene: NA
abundance: NA
CDR3aa: CSDDNEQYF
CDR3nt: TGCAGCGATGACAATGAGCAGTATTTT

j_gene: TRBJ2-6
v_gene: TRBV30
d_gene: NA
abundance: NA
CDR3aa: CALRANVLTF
CDR3nt: TGTGCCTTACGGGCCAACGTCCTGACTTTC

j_gene: TRBJ1-5
v_gene: TRBV6-5
d_gene: NA
abundance: NA
CDR3aa: CPSDQPQHF
CDR3nt: TGTCCCAGCGATCAGCCCCAGCATTTT

j_gene: TRBJ1-2
v_gene: TRBV7-2
d_gene: NA
abundance: NA
CDR3aa: CASSLTRDPGGYTF
CDR3nt: TGTGCCAGCAGCTTAACCAGGGATCCGGGTGGCTACACCTTC

j_gene: TRBJ1-1
v_gene: TRBV12-3/TRBV12-4
d_gene: TRBD1
abundance: few
CDR3aa: CASSLGRDRGLIRNTEAFF
CDR3nt: TGTGCCAGCAGTTTAGGGAGAGACAGGGGGCTTATTAGGAACACTGAAGCTTTCTTT

j_gene: TRBJ1-3
v_gene: TRBV20-1
d_gene: TRBD1
abundance: few
CDR3aa: CSASRGAGNTIYF
CDR3nt: TGCAGTGCTAGCAGGGGGGCTGGAAACACCATATATTTT

j_gene: TRBJ2-7
v_gene: TRBV2
d_gene: NA
abundance: NA
CDR3aa: CASSYPPGEQYF
CDR3nt: TGTGCCAGCAGTTACCCCCCAGGGGAGCAGTACTTC

j_gene: TRBJ2-7
v_gene: TRBV5-1
d_gene: TRBD2
abundance: NA
CDR3aa: CANSVGTSGATGQYF
CDR3nt: TGCGCCAACAGCGTAGGGACTAGCGGAGCCACTGGGCAGTACTTC

j_gene: TRBJ2-5
v_gene: TRBV9
d_gene: NA
abundance: NA
CDR3aa: CASSVAPERGETQYF
CDR3nt: TGTGCCAGCAGCGTAGCACCCGAGCGAGGAGAGACCCAGTACTTC

j_gene: TRBJ2-5
v_gene: TRBV5-1
d_gene: NA
abundance: many
CDR3aa: CASRDGVGPGQETQYF
CDR3nt: TGCGCCAGCAGGGATGGCGTGGGGCCGGGCCAAGAGACCCAGTACTTC

j_gene: TRBJ2-5
v_gene: TRBV10-3
d_gene: TRBD1
abundance: many
CDR3aa: CAISEGQGAAETQYF
CDR3nt: TGTGCCATCAGCGAGGGACAGGGGGCAGCGGAGACCCAGTACTTC

j_gene: TRBJ1-4
v_gene: TRBV7-2
d_gene: NA
abundance: many
CDR3aa: CASSFQGSNEKLFF
CDR3nt: TGTGCCAGCAGCTTCCAGGGGTCTAATGAAAAACTGTTTTTT

j_gene: TRBJ2-7
v_gene: TRBV10-3
d_gene: TRBD1
abundance: many
CDR3aa: CAISTTGVEQYF
CDR3nt: TGTGCCATCAGTACGACAGGGGTCGAGCAGTACTTC

j_gene: TRBJ2-7
v_gene: TRBV5-1
d_gene: TRBD1
abundance: many
CDR3aa: CASSLDRGRDEQYF
CDR3nt: TGCGCCAGCAGCTTGGACAGGGGGCGAGATGAGCAGTACTTC

j_gene: TRBJ2-7
v_gene: TRBV19
d_gene: NA
abundance: NA
CDR3aa: CASSIRTDPSYEQYF
CDR3nt: TGTGCCAGTAGTATTCGGACAGATCCCTCCTACGAGCAGTACTTC

j_gene: TRBJ2-2
v_gene: TRBV7-8
d_gene: NA
abundance: many
CDR3aa: CASSLAAGTGELFF
CDR3nt: TGTGCCAGCAGCTTAGCTGCGGGTACCGGGGAGCTGTTTTTT

j_gene: TRBJ1-5
v_gene: TRBV4-2
d_gene: NA
abundance: NA
CDR3aa: CASRAGSINQPQHF
CDR3nt: TGTGCCAGCAGGGCTGGGTCTATTAATCAGCCCCAGCATTTT

j_gene: TRBJ2-7
v_gene: TRBV27
d_gene: TRBD1
abundance: NA
CDR3aa: CASSTGTGVFEQYF
CDR3nt: TGTGCCAGCAGTACCGGGACAGGGGTTTTCGAGCAGTACTTC

j_gene: TRBJ1-4
v_gene: TRBV7-2
d_gene: TRBD1
abundance: few
CDR3aa: CASSIGTGATNGKLFF
CDR3nt: TGTGCCAGCAGCATAGGGACAGGAGCAACTAATGGAAAACTGTTTTTT

j_gene: TRBJ1-1
v_gene: TRBV9
d_gene: NA
abundance: many
CDR3aa: CASSVAPGGNTEAFF
CDR3nt: TGTGCCAGCAGCGTAGCCCCGGGGGGAAACACTGAAGCTTTCTTT

j_gene: TRBJ2-6
v_gene: TRBV9
d_gene: NA
abundance: many
CDR3aa: CASSVLSGANVLTF
CDR3nt: TGTGCCAGCAGCGTATTATCTGGGGCCAACGTCCTGACTTTC

j_gene: TRBJ2-2
v_gene: TRBV5-1
d_gene: TRBD1
abundance: NA
CDR3aa: CASSGATGYTGELFF
CDR3nt: TGCGCCAGCAGCGGCGCGACAGGGTACACCGGGGAGCTGTTTTTT

j_gene: TRBJ1-2
v_gene: TRBV4-1
d_gene: NA
abundance: NA
CDR3aa: CASSQVSSAVDGGYTF
CDR3nt: TGTGCCAGCAGCCAAGTTAGCTCAGCAGTTGATGGGGGCTACACCTTC

j_gene: TRBJ1-1
v_gene: TRBV12-3/TRBV12-4
d_gene: NA
abundance: few
CDR3aa: CASSLKIVGATEAFF
CDR3nt: TGTGCCAGCAGTTTAAAAATTGTGGGGGCTACTGAAGCTTTCTTT

j_gene: TRBJ1-1
v_gene: TRBV25-1
d_gene: NA
abundance: many
CDR3aa: CASSRGGGGNTEAFF
CDR3nt: TGTGCCAGCAGCCGGGGGGGGGGAGGAAACACTGAAGCTTTCTTT

j_gene: TRBJ1-1
v_gene: TRBV7-2
d_gene: NA
abundance: NA
CDR3aa: CASSLVSQAEAFF
CDR3nt: TGTGCCAGCAGCTTAGTCTCTCAGGCTGAAGCTTTCTTT

j_gene: TRBJ1-3
v_gene: TRBV7-6
d_gene: NA
abundance: once
CDR3aa: CASSVVGDISGNTIYF
CDR3nt: TGTGCCAGCAGCGTTGTGGGGGACATCTCTGGAAACACCATATATTTT

j_gene: TRBJ1-6
v_gene: TRBV25-1
d_gene: NA
abundance: few
CDR3aa: CARRRGVSSPLHF
CDR3nt: TGTGCTAGAAGGAGGGGAGTGAGTTCACCCCTCCACTTT

j_gene: TRBJ2-5
v_gene: TRBV29-1
d_gene: TRBD2
abundance: many
CDR3aa: CSVDRTSGRNQETQYF
CDR3nt: TGCAGCGTCGACCGGACGAGCGGGAGAAATCAAGAGACCCAGTACTTC

j_gene: TRBJ2-2
v_gene: TRBV7-3
d_gene: NA
abundance: few
CDR3aa: CASSLFQGGNTGELFF
CDR3nt: TGTGCCAGCAGCTTATTTCAGGGGGGGAACACCGGGGAGCTGTTTTTT

j_gene: TRBJ1-2
v_gene: TRBV14
d_gene: NA
abundance: NA
CDR3aa: CAWTERQGNGYTF
CDR3nt: TGTGCCTGGACTGAACGCCAGGGAAATGGCTACACCTTC

j_gene: TRBJ1-1
v_gene: TRBV20-1
d_gene: NA
abundance: NA
CDR3aa: CSAKAGPTEAFF
CDR3nt: TGCAGTGCTAAAGCCGGGCCCACTGAAGCTTTCTTT

j_gene: TRBJ2-1
v_gene: TRBV29-1
d_gene: TRBD2
abundance: NA
CDR3aa: CSVEGLAGVIEQFF
CDR3nt: TGCAGCGTTGAAGGCCTAGCGGGAGTGATTGAGCAGTTCTTC

j_gene: TRBJ1-1
v_gene: TRBV15
d_gene: NA
abundance: many
CDR3aa: CATSRTRNTEAFF
CDR3nt: TGTGCCACCAGCAGAACACGGAACACTGAAGCTTTCTTT

j_gene: TRBJ2-5
v_gene: TRBV25-1
d_gene: TRBD1
abundance: NA
CDR3aa: CASSVSGTGGDYQETQYF
CDR3nt: TGTGCCAGCAGTGTTTCCGGGACAGGGGGGGATTACCAAGAGACCCAGTACTTC

j_gene: TRBJ2-5
v_gene: TRBV7-2
d_gene: NA
abundance: NA
CDR3aa: CASSPRDKETQYF
CDR3nt: TGTGCCAGCTCACCACGGGACAAAGAGACCCAGTACTTC

j_gene: TRBJ2-7
v_gene: TRBV2
d_gene: TRBD2
abundance: once
CDR3aa: CATSSSVSGGSYEQYF
CDR3nt: TGTGCCACCAGCTCTAGCGTTAGCGGGGGGTCCTACGAGCAGTACTTC